This is a list of T cell receptor beta chains from one sample in a study of shared clonotypes between healthy human individuals. Produced via immunoSEQ multiplex PCR; TCRdb's table is partial and in-frame only. The data contain around 300,000 clones, around 86% of them seen just once; the ten biggest clones take up around 15%. Sequenced material: memory CD8+ T cells sorted from blood. All receptors derive from a man between 18 and 35 years old in good health. CDR3s include the opening cysteine and the closing phenylalanine or tryptophan. The D gene is left open where the match is weak. Part of the rows lack a size; the others show once, few, many or a class for expanded clones.

>TRBJ2-1|-|TRBV6-1|many
CASRVGTQAEQFF
TGTGCCAGCAGGGTCGGCACCCAGGCTGAGCAGTTCTTC
>TRBJ2-7|-|TRBV13|-
CASSFKAENYEQYF
TGTGCCAGCAGCTTTAAGGCGGAAAACTACGAGCAGTACTTC
>TRBJ2-5|-|TRBV6-5|few
CASRPSVAGQETQYF
TGTGCCAGCAGACCGTCTGTGGCAGGCCAAGAGACCCAGTACTTC
>TRBJ2-7|TRBD2|TRBV7-6|many
CASSNLAGDHYEQYF
TGTGCCAGCAGCAACCTAGCGGGAGACCACTACGAGCAGTACTTC
>TRBJ2-5|-|TRBV6-1|-
CASRDLYQETQYF
TGTGCCAGCAGGGACCTGTACCAAGAGACCCAGTACTTC
>TRBJ1-1|-|TRBV7-6|-
CASSPGRMNTEAFF
TGTGCCAGCAGCCCAGGGCGGATGAACACTGAAGCTTTCTTT
>TRBJ2-7|TRBD1|TRBV5-6|once
CASSLGGPSSYEQYF
TGTGCCAGCAGCTTAGGGGGCCCAAGCTCCTACGAGCAGTACTTC
>TRBJ1-5|-|TRBV11-2|-
CASSLEGLNQPQHF
TGTGCCAGCAGCTTAGAAGGGCTCAATCAGCCCCAGCATTTT
>TRBJ2-1|TRBD2|TRBV7-9|once
CASSLFLAEGNEQFF
TGTGCCAGCAGCTTATTTCTAGCGGAGGGGAATGAGCAGTTCTTC
>TRBJ2-3|-|TRBV19|-
CASSIVAGMVDTQYF
TGTGCCAGTAGTATTGTTGCGGGGATGGTAGATACGCAGTATTTT
>TRBJ1-4|-|TRBV5-6|-
CASSPGPLNEKLFF
TGTGCCAGCAGCCCGGGACCGCTAAATGAAAAACTGTTTTTT
>TRBJ2-7|-|TRBV28|-
CASSPPGDSPYEQYF
TGTGCCAGCAGCCCCCCTGGGGACTCGCCCTACGAGCAGTACTTC
>TRBJ2-7|TRBD1|TRBV4-2|-
CASSRPGQPTSYEQYF
TGTGCCAGCAGCCGCCCGGGACAGCCAACCTCCTACGAGCAGTACTTC
>TRBJ2-3|TRBD2|TRBV7-3|-
CASSLGDPSGVFDTQYF
TGTGCCAGCAGCTTAGGAGATCCTAGCGGGGTTTTCGATACGCAGTATTTT
>TRBJ2-7|TRBD1|TRBV4-3|-
CASSQVPWTGEGYEQYF
TGCGCCAGCAGCCAAGTGCCCTGGACAGGGGAAGGCTACGAGCAGTACTTC
>TRBJ2-5|TRBD2|TRBV27|-
CASSLRGEETQYF
TGTGCCAGCAGTTTGCGGGGGGAAGAGACCCAGTACTTC
>TRBJ2-4|-|TRBV29-1|-
CSVQRGLAKNIQYF
TGCAGCGTTCAACGGGGACTAGCCAAAAACATTCAGTACTTC
>TRBJ2-7|-|TRBV27|-
CASRGLGGQEQYF
TGTGCCAGCAGGGGCCTCGGCGGGCAAGAGCAGTACTTC
>TRBJ2-1|-|TRBV6-1|-
CASSARGEQFF
TGTGCCAGCAGTGCGAGGGGTGAGCAGTTCTTC
>TRBJ2-3|-|TRBV4-3|once
CASSQGAFASTDTQYF
TGCGCCAGCAGCCAAGGGGCCTTCGCTAGCACAGATACGCAGTATTTT
>TRBJ1-6|-|TRBV13|-
CASSSTEIDSSNSPLHF
TGTGCCAGCAGCTCAACAGAAATCGACAGCTCTAATTCACCCCTCCACTTT
>TRBJ1-2|-|TRBV29-1|-
CSARDYYGYTF
TGCAGCGCAAGGGATTACTATGGCTACACCTTC
>TRBJ2-3|TRBD2|TRBV4-3|-
CASSHILAVLNTDTQYF
TGCGCCAGCAGTCATATACTAGCGGTGCTCAACACAGATACGCAGTATTTT
>TRBJ2-7|-|TRBV11-2|once
CASSSGAFSSYEQYF
TGTGCCAGCAGCTCCGGGGCTTTCAGCTCCTACGAGCAGTACTTC
>TRBJ2-1|-|TRBV28|once
CASSSRGDKTYNEQFF
TGTGCCAGCAGTTCCCGAGGGGACAAAACCTACAATGAGCAGTTCTTC
>TRBJ2-1|TRBD2|TRBV10-3|-
CAINPTSGSLFEQFF
TGTGCCATCAACCCAACTAGCGGGAGTCTTTTCGAGCAGTTCTTC
>TRBJ1-1|TRBD1|TRBV2|-
CASSEPRTGLWTEAFF
TGTGCCAGCAGTGAACCCCGGACAGGGCTGTGGACTGAAGCTTTCTTT
>TRBJ2-7|-|TRBV27|-
CASSLDGIRFGYEQYF
TGTGCCAGCAGTTTAGACGGGATAAGATTTGGCTACGAGCAGTACTTC
>TRBJ1-1|-|TRBV7-9|-
CASSLDPGDTEAFF
TGTGCCAGCAGCTTAGATCCGGGAGACACTGAAGCTTTCTTT
>TRBJ2-1|-|TRBV7-9|-
CASSEITIYNEQFF
TGTGCCAGCAGCGAGATTACTATCTACAATGAGCAGTTCTTC
>TRBJ1-2|-|TRBV11-2|-
CASSLEWGDYGYTF
TGTGCCAGCAGCTTAGAGTGGGGCGACTATGGCTACACCTTC
>TRBJ2-1|-|TRBV5-1|-
CASSLVAPWVHEQFF
TGCGCCAGCAGCTTGGTTGCTCCCTGGGTCCATGAGCAGTTCTTC
>TRBJ2-7|TRBD1|TRBV2|many
CASSLSRGTGLYEQYF
TGTGCCAGCAGTCTCTCCCGGGGGACAGGCCTCTACGAGCAGTACTTC
>TRBJ2-7|-|TRBV5-1|-
CASSLDRTYEQYF
TGCGCCAGCAGCTTGGACAGAACCTACGAGCAGTACTTC
>TRBJ2-5|TRBD2|TRBV9|-
CASSVSGTQETQYF
TGTGCCAGCAGCGTTAGCGGGACCCAAGAGACCCAGTACTTC
>TRBJ2-7|-|TRBV25-1|-
CATSEDLTALEQYF
TGTGCCACCTCCGAGGATTTGACTGCGTTGGAGCAGTACTTC
>TRBJ1-2|-|TRBV2|-
CASSETQGNFYGYTF
TGTGCCAGCAGTGAAACACAGGGTAATTTCTATGGCTACACCTTC
>TRBJ1-6|-|TRBV2|-
CASRGGRVGTNRNSPLHF
TGTGCCAGCAGGGGGGGCAGGGTCGGGACAAATCGTAATTCACCCCTCCACTTT
>TRBJ1-5|-|TRBV4-1|many
CASSQMRGDNQPQHF
TGCGCCAGCAGCCAAATGCGGGGAGACAATCAGCCCCAGCATTTT
>TRBJ1-1|TRBD1|TRBV5-1|-
CASSRTGPNTEAFF
TGCGCCAGCAGCCGGACAGGTCCGAACACTGAAGCTTTCTTT
>TRBJ2-2|-|TRBV6-1|-
CASSEALGGNTGELFF
TGTGCCAGCAGTGAAGCGCTAGGGGGGAACACCGGGGAGCTGTTTTTT
>TRBJ2-7|-|TRBV29-1|-
CSVDGGYEQYF
TGCAGCGTTGATGGGGGGTACGAGCAGTACTTC
>TRBJ1-2|TRBD1|TRBV28|once
CASSPWDRPYGYTF
TGTGCCAGCAGTCCCTGGGACAGACCCTATGGCTACACCTTC
>TRBJ2-7|TRBD1|TRBV5-1|few
CASSFTGAYEQYF
TGCGCCAGCAGCTTTACAGGGGCCTACGAGCAGTACTTC
>TRBJ1-1|TRBD1|TRBV7-9|-
CASSFDRGRGTEAFF
TGTGCCAGCAGCTTCGACAGGGGGCGCGGCACTGAAGCTTTCTTT
>TRBJ2-7|TRBD2|TRBV7-9|-
CASSSRTSGSSSYEQYF
TGTGCCAGCAGTTCCCGGACTAGCGGGTCAAGCTCCTACGAGCAGTACTTC
>TRBJ2-4|-|TRBV11-2|once
CASSRGEYSINIQYF
TGTGCCAGCAGCAGGGGGGAATATTCGATAAACATTCAGTACTTC
>TRBJ2-7|-|TRBV28|once
CASSLLRVNEQYF
TGTGCCAGCAGTTTATTGAGGGTAAACGAGCAGTACTTC
>TRBJ1-6|-|TRBV19|once
CASSATSLDILHF
TGTGCCAGTAGTGCAACATCGTTAGACATCCTCCACTTT
>TRBJ2-5|-|TRBV4-2|-
CASSQELGSETQYF
TGTGCCAGCAGCCAAGAGTTAGGGTCAGAGACCCAGTACTTC
>TRBJ2-5|TRBD2|TRBV10-1|-
CASSEGPSGGQETQYF
TGCGCCAGCAGTGAGGGGCCTAGCGGGGGCCAAGAGACCCAGTACTTC
>TRBJ2-3|TRBD2|TRBV18|once
CASSRSGGSDTQYF
TGTGCCAGCTCACGATCGGGGGGTTCCGATACGCAGTATTTT
>TRBJ2-2|TRBD1|TRBV10-3|-
CATQGFTNTGELFF
TGTGCCACACAGGGGTTTACGAACACCGGGGAGCTGTTTTTT
>TRBJ2-7|TRBD2|TRBV7-2|-
CASSLIAGVGMGYEQYF
TGTGCCAGCAGCTTAATAGCGGGAGTAGGTATGGGGTACGAGCAGTACTTC
>TRBJ1-5|-|TRBV30|-
CAWSQDPGGYQPQHF
TGTGCCTGGAGCCAAGATCCGGGGGGGTATCAGCCCCAGCATTTT
>TRBJ2-2|-|TRBV29-1|-
CSVIQTGRATGELFF
TGCAGCGTTATACAGACAGGCCGGGCCACCGGGGAGCTGTTTTTT
>TRBJ2-5|-|TRBV5-4|-
CATLDRARETQYF
TGTGCCACCCTGGACCGAGCGAGGGAGACCCAGTACTTC